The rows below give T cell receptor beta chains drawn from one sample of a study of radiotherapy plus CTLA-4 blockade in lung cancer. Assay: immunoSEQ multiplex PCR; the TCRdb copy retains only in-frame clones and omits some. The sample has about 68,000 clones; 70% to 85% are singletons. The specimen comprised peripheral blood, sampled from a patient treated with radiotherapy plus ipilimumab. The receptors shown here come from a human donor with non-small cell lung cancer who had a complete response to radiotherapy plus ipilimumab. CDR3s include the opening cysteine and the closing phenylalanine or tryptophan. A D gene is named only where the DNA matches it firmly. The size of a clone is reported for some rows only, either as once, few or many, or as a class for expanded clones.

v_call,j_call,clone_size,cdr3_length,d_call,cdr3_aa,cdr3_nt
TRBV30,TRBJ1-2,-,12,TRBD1,CAWSITGEGYTF,TGTGCCTGGAGTATCACAGGGGAAGGCTACACCTTC
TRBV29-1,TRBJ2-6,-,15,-,CSVGQGQSGANVLTF,TGCAGCGTCGGGCAGGGGCAGTCTGGGGCCAACGTCCTGACTTTC
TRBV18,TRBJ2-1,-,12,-,CASSQGNNEQFF,TGTGCCAGCTCACAGGGAAACAATGAGCAGTTCTTC
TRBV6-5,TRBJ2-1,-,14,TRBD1,CASKSRDRGNEQFF,TGTGCCAGCAAATCCCGGGACAGGGGGAATGAGCAGTTCTTC
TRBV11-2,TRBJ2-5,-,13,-,CASSLGEKETQYF,TGTGCCAGCAGCTTAGGGGAGAAAGAGACCCAGTACTTC
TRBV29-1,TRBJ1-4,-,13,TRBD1,CSVAGQGYEKLFF,TGCAGCGTTGCCGGACAGGGTTATGAAAAACTGTTTTTT
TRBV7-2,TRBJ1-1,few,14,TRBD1,CASSLKTGLTEAFF,TGTGCCAGCAGCTTAAAGACAGGGCTCACTGAAGCTTTCTTT
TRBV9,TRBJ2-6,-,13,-,CASSATGANVLTF,TGTGCCAGCAGCGCCACTGGGGCCAACGTCCTGACTTTC
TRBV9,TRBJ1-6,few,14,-,CASSPDSLNSPLHF,TGTGCCAGCAGCCCAGACTCCCTGAATTCACCCCTCCACTTT
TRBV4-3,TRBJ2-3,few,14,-,CASSQERLRDTQYF,TGCGCCAGCAGCCAAGAACGATTAAGGGATACGCAGTATTTT
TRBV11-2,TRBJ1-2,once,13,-,CASSSEGSYGYTF,TGTGCCAGCAGCTCGGAAGGATCCTATGGCTACACCTTC
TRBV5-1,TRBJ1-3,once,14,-,CASSTTDSGNTIYF,TGCGCCAGCAGCACGACAGACTCTGGAAACACCATATATTTT
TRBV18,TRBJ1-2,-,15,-,CASSPDLGFNYGYTF,TGTGCCAGCTCACCGGACTTAGGATTTAACTATGGCTACACCTTC
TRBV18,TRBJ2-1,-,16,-,CASSPPTFTSYNEQFF,TGTGCCAGCTCACCACCGACTTTTACCTCCTACAATGAGCAGTTCTTC
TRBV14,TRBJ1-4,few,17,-,CASSQEGGVVTNEKLFF,TGTGCCAGCAGTCAAGAGGGAGGGGTCGTAACTAATGAAAAACTGTTTTTT
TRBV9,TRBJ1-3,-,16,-,CASSSSSVQGGNTIYF,TGTGCCAGCAGCTCTTCCTCGGTACAGGGTGGAAACACCATATATTTT
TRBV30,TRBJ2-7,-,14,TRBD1,CACNWGQGADEQYF,TGTGCCTGTAACTGGGGACAGGGGGCCGACGAGCAGTACTTC
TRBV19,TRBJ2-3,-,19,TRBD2,CASQPSPRGLAGSTDTQYF,TGTGCCAGTCAACCGTCACCTCGTGGGCTAGCGGGAAGCACAGATACGCAGTATTTT
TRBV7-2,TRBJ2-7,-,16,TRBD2,CASSAPGLASPYEQYF,TGTGCCAGCAGCGCACCGGGACTAGCGTCGCCCTACGAGCAGTACTTC
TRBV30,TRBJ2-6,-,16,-,CAWTIQGLGGANVLTF,TGTGCCTGGACCATACAGGGTTTGGGCGGGGCCAACGTCCTGACTTTC
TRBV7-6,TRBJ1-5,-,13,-,CASRPRENQPQHF,TGTGCCAGCAGACCACGGGAGAATCAGCCCCAGCATTTT
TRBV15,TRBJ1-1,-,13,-,CATDQGENTEAFF,TGTGCCACCGATCAGGGCGAGAACACTGAAGCTTTCTTT
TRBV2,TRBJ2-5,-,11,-,CASSVDSPGYF,TGTGCCAGCAGTGTGGACAGCCCTGGGTACTTC
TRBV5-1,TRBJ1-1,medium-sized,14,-,CASSLEGGGTEAFF,TGCGCCAGCAGCTTGGAGGGCGGGGGCACTGAAGCTTTCTTT
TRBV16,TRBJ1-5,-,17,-,CASSQFIGQGVNQPQHF,TGTGCCAGCAGCCAATTTATTGGGCAGGGTGTCAATCAGCCCCAGCATTTT
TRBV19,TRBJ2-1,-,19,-,CASSPQTSEGSSSYNEQFF,TGTGCCAGTAGTCCACAAACCTCGGAGGGGAGCAGCTCCTACAATGAGCAGTTCTTC
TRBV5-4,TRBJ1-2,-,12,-,CASSYGSNGYTF,TGTGCCAGCAGCTATGGGTCCAATGGCTACACCTTC
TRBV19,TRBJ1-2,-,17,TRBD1,CASSRSGTGGHNYGYTF,TGTGCCAGTAGTAGATCCGGGACAGGGGGGCACAACTATGGCTACACCTTC
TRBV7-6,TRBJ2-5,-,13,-,CASSLEEGETQYF,TGTGCCAGCAGCTTAGAAGAGGGGGAGACCCAGTACTTC
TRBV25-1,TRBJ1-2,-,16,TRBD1,CASSESGTGVLYGYTF,TGTGCCAGCAGTGAATCTGGGACAGGGGTCCTCTATGGCTACACCTTC
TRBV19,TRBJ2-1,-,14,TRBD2,CASRRVAGEGEQFF,TGTGCCAGTAGAAGGGTAGCGGGAGAAGGCGAGCAGTTCTTC
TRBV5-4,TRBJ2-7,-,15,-,CASSLGGQTSYEQYF,TGTGCCAGCAGCTTGGGAGGACAGACCTCCTACGAGCAGTACTTC
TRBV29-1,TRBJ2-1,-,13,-,CSADPSSYNEQFF,TGCAGCGCTGACCCTAGCTCCTACAATGAGCAGTTCTTC
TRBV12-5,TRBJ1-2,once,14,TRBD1,CASARGTEESGYTF,TGTGCTAGTGCCCGAGGGACAGAAGAGAGTGGCTACACCTTC
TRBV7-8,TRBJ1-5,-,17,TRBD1,CASSLDRGPSVGQPQHF,TGTGCCAGCAGCCTAGACAGGGGCCCGAGTGTGGGTCAGCCCCAGCATTTT
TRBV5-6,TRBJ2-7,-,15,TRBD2,CASSLDRGGPYEQYF,TGTGCCAGCAGCTTGGATCGGGGGGGGCCCTACGAGCAGTACTTC
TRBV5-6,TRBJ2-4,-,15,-,CASSLGGRTKNIQYF,TGTGCCAGCAGCTTGGGAGGCAGGACCAAAAACATTCAGTACTTC
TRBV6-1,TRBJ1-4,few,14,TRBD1,CASSETQGAEKLFF,TGTGCCAGCAGTGAAACTCAGGGGGCTGAAAAACTGTTTTTT
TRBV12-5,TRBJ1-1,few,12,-,CASASEDTEAFF,TGTGCTAGCGCCTCCGAGGACACTGAAGCTTTCTTT
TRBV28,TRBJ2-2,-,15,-,CASRPTTVDTGELFF,TGTGCCAGCAGACCGACCACGGTGGACACCGGGGAGCTGTTTTTT
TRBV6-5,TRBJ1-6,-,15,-,CASRPTGMVTSPLHF,TGTGCCAGCAGGCCCACAGGGATGGTTACATCACCCCTCCACTTT
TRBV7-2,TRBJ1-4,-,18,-,CASSRGTSGVRGNEKLFF,TGTGCCAGCAGCCGGGGGACTAGCGGGGTCCGTGGTAATGAAAAACTGTTTTTT
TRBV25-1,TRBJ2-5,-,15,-,CASSEFKSLQETQYF,TGTGCCAGCAGTGAATTTAAGTCTCTTCAAGAGACCCAGTACTTC
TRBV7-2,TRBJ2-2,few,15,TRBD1,CASSLRQGKSGELFF,TGTGCCAGCAGCTTGAGACAGGGCAAATCCGGGGAGCTGTTTTTT
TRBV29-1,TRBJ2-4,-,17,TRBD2,CSVLTGGSPWAKNIQYF,TGCAGCGTCCTTACGGGAGGGTCCCCTTGGGCCAAAAACATTCAGTACTTC
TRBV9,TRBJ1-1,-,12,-,CASSAGNTEAFF,TGTGCCAGCAGCGCAGGGAACACTGAAGCTTTCTTT
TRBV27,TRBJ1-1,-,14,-,CASSGRSMNTEAFF,TGTGCCAGCAGTGGGCGGAGCATGAACACTGAAGCTTTCTTT